These T cell receptor beta chains were read from a single sample in a study of cytomegalovirus exposure and HLA in healthy donors. Produced via immunoSEQ multiplex PCR; TCRdb's table is partial and in-frame only. The repertoire holds more than 85,000 clones, with approximately 12% as singletons. Sequencing was carried out using PBMCs. The source of these receptors is a man aged 40-49 years in good health and CMV-seropositive. Each CDR3 is given with its conserved first and last residue.

J gene	V gene	CDR3 protein
TRBJ2-7	TRBV7-3	CASSLNPGQVDEQYF
TRBJ1-6	TRBV9	CASSGGRDRSLAPLHF
TRBJ2-2	TRBV4-2	CASSPKHQEGQGTGELFF
TRBJ1-1	TRBV18	CASSPLGGDTEAFF
TRBJ1-4	TRBV10-3	CAISDPTGGSEKLFF
TRBJ2-2	TRBV7-3	CASSYTSGGTGELFF
TRBJ1-1	TRBV7-3	CASSLSGGQNTEAFF
TRBJ2-7	TRBV7-2	CASSSGTGSYEQYF
TRBJ2-1	TRBV28	CASSFNGLAGGPISNEQFF
TRBJ1-5	TRBV28	CASITGQKNQPQHF
TRBJ2-2	TRBV27	CASRPGLAGGSATGELFF
TRBJ2-7	TRBV5-1	CASSSGTSGSSYEQYF
TRBJ1-2	TRBV6-5	CASSYWQGWYYGYTF
TRBJ2-7	TRBV5-1	CASSQLPSYEQYF
TRBJ2-1	TRBV6-5	CASSVGSAGEQFF
TRBJ2-4	TRBV6-1	CASSDTTSGKNIQYF
TRBJ2-4	TRBV9	CASSATWGPPDIQYF
TRBJ1-2	TRBV7-9	CASSPTEVGYGYTF
TRBJ2-1	TRBV6-1	CASSESGGNYNEQFF
TRBJ2-1	TRBV9	CASSVTSGSSDEQFF
TRBJ2-7	TRBV5-1	CASSLDREAYEQYF
TRBJ1-2	TRBV19	CASSIPWSGYTF
TRBJ1-1	TRBV28	CASNRGEGSNTEAFF